These 17 T cell receptor beta chains share one sample of origin, sequenced in a study of PD-L1 blockade in urothelial cancer. The method was immunoSEQ multiplex PCR; TCRdb's version includes in-frame clones alone and lacks a portion of them. The sample includes 35,000 to 45,000 clones, 91% of them seen just once. As for time point: pretreatment peripheral blood. Sequencing used PBMCs, obtained around atezolizumab (anti-PD-L1) treatment. These receptors all come from a woman between 55 and 75 years old with urothelial cancer.

This chain links TRBV6-4 with TRBJ2-5, with 7 bases identical to TRBD1. Germline-derived CDR1 and CDR2 are MRHNA and SNTAGT. This CDR3 has 19 residues. The J segment lost 1 base and the V segment lost 4 bases, leaving 18 bases of the junction unmatched. CDR3 DNA sequence: TGTGCCAGCAGTGGGACCCTGGACAGGCTGCCCACTTTCCAAGAGACCCAGTACTTC. Translation: CASSGTLDRLPTFQETQYF.

V is TRBV9 and J is TRBJ2-3, with TRBD1 matching over 8 bases. V lost 2 bases, J lost 4 bases, and 6 bases stayed unmatched. CDR1 is SGDLS, CDR2 YYNGEE, per germline. The CDR3 is made up of 15 amino acids. CDR3 DNA sequence: TGTGCCAGCAGCGTCGGACAGGGATACTCAGATACGCAGTATTTT. Protein sequence: CASSVGQGYSDTQYF.

V is TRBV6-5 and J is TRBJ2-1; 8 bases align to TRBD2. Germline V gene lookup returns CDR1 MNHEY and CDR2 SVGAGI. V shed 5 bases and J 6 bases; nucleotides not matched to a gene: 6. CDR3 length equals 14 residues. The DNA of the CDR3 is TGTGCCAGCAGTCAAGCGGGAGCCGGCAATGAGCAGTTCTTC. This translates into CASSQAGAGNEQFF.

The rearrangement joins TRBV19 to TRBJ2-1; maybe TRBD2 (6 bases). V lost 4 bases to trimming and J lost 4 bases, with 11 bases between them. In germline, CDR1 is LNHDA, CDR2 SQIVND (reference sequence). The CDR3 has 14 amino acids. The CDR3 DNA reads TGTGCCAGTAGTAACCCGGGACTTTACAATGAGCAGTTCTTC. It encodes CASSNPGLYNEQFF.

The rearrangement uses TRBV5-1 and TRBJ1-1; maybe TRBD1 (6 bases). The CDR3 is made up of 14 amino acids. V gave up 5 bases and J gave up 0 bases, with 11 bases separating them. Germline assignment: CDR1 SGHRS and CDR2 YFSETQ. Here the CDR3 reads CASRSTGMNTEAFF. CDR3 coding DNA: TGCGCCAGCAGGTCGACAGGAATGAACACTGAAGCTTTCTTT.

The chain has TRBV9 and TRBJ2-1, with D perhaps matching TRBD1 (7 bases). CDR1 and CDR2 (germline): SGDLS, YYNGEE. V lost 4 bases and J lost 4, with 15 bases in between. The CDR3 loop spans 15 amino acids. The CDR3 nucleotides read TGTGCCAGCAGCCCCCGACAGGGAGGTTACAATGAGCAGTTCTTC. This encodes CASSPRQGGYNEQFF.

This clone was seen a handful of times. This chain connects TRBV5-6 to TRBJ2-5; TRBD2 matches 7 bases. This CDR3 has 13 residues. Germline V gives CDR1 SGHDT, CDR2 YYEEEE. The ends lost 2 bases at V and 8 bases at J; junction bases unmatched: 6. The DNA for the CDR3 is TGTGCCAGCAGCTTTGGGACTACCCTAACCCAGTACTTC. Its protein is CASSFGTTLTQYF.

The chain uses TRBV27 and TRBJ2-4, with 7 bases identical to TRBD1. V was pared by 8 bases and J by 4 bases, with 8 bases of the junction left unmatched. This CDR3 comprises 14 residues. Germline assignment: CDR1 MNHEY and CDR2 SMNVEV (reference sequence). In DNA form, the CDR3 reads TGTGCCAGCGGACGGGACAGTGGTAAAAACATTCAGTACTTC. Its protein product is CASGRDSGKNIQYF.

The chain is built from TRBV28 and TRBJ1-2; TRBD1 is a possible D gene (6 bases). Per germline, CDR1 MDHEN and CDR2 SYDVKM. This CDR3 contains 14 residues. The V and J ends lost 5 bases and 8 bases respectively, with 18 bases between them. CDR3 residues: CASSIIGTSRGYTF. DNA for the CDR3: TGTGCCAGCAGTATTATTGGGACATCCAGGGGCTACACCTTC.

The J gene is TRBJ2-1, the V gene TRBV29-1, with D maybe TRBD1 (5 bases). The germline V and J ends were trimmed by 5 bases and 9 bases, with 11 bases remaining between them. Germline V CDR1 and CDR2: SQVTM, ANQGSEA. This CDR3 is 11 amino acids long. The chain's CDR3 is CSVLRAVEQFF. The DNA of the CDR3 is TGCAGCGTTCTCAGGGCGGTTGAGCAGTTCTTC.

The J gene is TRBJ1-5, the V gene TRBV7-9, with 9 bases fitting TRBD1. The V and J ends lost 1 base and 2 bases, in that order; junction bases with no gene match: 3. Looked up from germline, CDR1 is SEHNR and CDR2 is FQNEAQ (reference sequence). CDR3 length equals 16 residues. CDR3 DNA: TGTGCCAGCAGCTTAGGGGGGACAGGGCGCAATCAGCCCCAGCATTTT. This translates into CASSLGGTGRNQPQHF.

To note about this clone: The identical CDR3 is also encoded by other nucleotide sequences in the sample. The rearrangement joins TRBV18 to TRBJ1-2, with 7 bases fitting TRBD1. The V gene end was trimmed by 4 bases and the J gene end by 1 base; junction bases not matched to a gene: 0. The CDR3 consists of 13 residues. Germline CDR1 and CDR2: KGHSH and LQKENI. CDR3 sequence: CASSRDSNYGYTF. CDR3 bases: TGTGCCAGCTCACGGGACAGTAACTATGGCTACACCTTC.

The genes are TRBV7-3 and TRBJ2-3, with D perhaps matching TRBD1 (6 bases). The germline CDR1 and CDR2 sequences are SGHTA and FQGTGA. V dropped 2 bases and J dropped 2 bases, with 20 bases sitting between them. The CDR3 length is 18 residues. The CDR3 spells CASSLGAGAPTNTDTQYF. CDR3 DNA: TGTGCCAGCAGCTTAGGGGCAGGGGCTCCCACAAACACAGATACGCAGTATTTT.

The rearrangement uses TRBV7-2 and TRBJ2-7; D perhaps matches TRBD2 (5 bases). V was cut by 1 base and J by 0 bases, with 7 bases left in between. CDR3 length equals 14 residues. In germline, CDR1 is SGHTA, CDR2 FQGNSA. The CDR3 sequence is CASSLEEASYEQYF. The DNA of the CDR3 is TGTGCCAGCAGCTTAGAGGAGGCCTCCTACGAGCAGTACTTC.

This clone was recorded only once. This sequence joins TRBV19 and TRBJ2-1; 7 bases agree with TRBD2. The CDR3 covers 16 residues. V shed 5 bases and J 0 bases; nucleotides not matched to a gene: 7. The germline CDR1 and CDR2 sequences are LNHDA and SQIVND (reference sequence). The CDR3 region is CASSLLAPSSYNEQFF. DNA for the CDR3: TGTGCCAGTAGTTTACTAGCGCCGAGCTCCTACAATGAGCAGTTCTTC.

This clone was picked up one time. The rearrangement joins TRBV6-6 to TRBJ1-3; D remains ambiguous. The CDR3 is 15 amino acids. The V end lost 6 bases, the J end lost 0 bases, and 12 bases lay between the germline ends. Germline V lookup: CDR1 MNHNY, CDR2 SVGAGI (reference sequence). The CDR3 loop reads CASSHLGSSGNTIYF. The CDR3 region has the DNA TGTGCCAGCAGCCACCTAGGGAGCTCTGGAAACACCATATATTTT.

V is TRBV27 and J is TRBJ2-5; 7 positions match TRBD1. There are 15 residues in the CDR3. The germline CDR1 and CDR2 sequences are MNHEY and SMNVEV (reference sequence). V dropped 2 bases and J dropped 7; count of bases not matched to a gene: 10. In DNA, the CDR3 is TGTGCCAGCAGTTTACGGCTAGGACAGGCCCGGACCCAGTACTTC. Translating gives CASSLRLGQARTQYF.